This T cell receptor beta chain was recovered during a study of T cells in Graves' hyperthyroidism and ophthalmopathy. Amplification of TCR beta CDR3 regions used RNA as the template. HTBI primers were employed in a first-round RT-PCR of the TCR CDR3. TCRdb analysed the multiplex PCR reads with MiXCR anew, one entry per CDR3 protein. The table lists 400,000 or so distinct CDR3 sequences, 13% to 15% of them singletons. This clonotype has at least ten counts. The germline V gene has CDR1 MDHEN and CDR2 SYDVKM. The CDR3 is 14 residues long. Deletions cut 5 bases from V and 5 bases from J, with 14 bases between.

This chain connects TRBV28 to TRBJ2-3; D may be TRBD1 (5 bases). Sample: blood. The receptor was derived from a woman in her sixties or seventies with Graves' ophthalmopathy. As DNA, the CDR3 is TGTGCCAGCAGTCCCCCGAAGGGGCAAGATACGCAGTATTTT. This translates into CASSPPKGQDTQYF.